This entry features one T cell receptor (beta chain) sequence. The data were taken from a study of blood T cell repertoires in COVID-19. In the authors' workflow: Counts of nucleated cells, estimated from reference gene primer amplification, were obtained. The protocol was immunoSEQ multiplex PCR, while the TCRdb copy is restricted to in-frame clones and leaves out a portion. V and J calls and clone size are as listed in that table; D and trimming were resolved from the DNA. Of 150,000 to 200,000 clones listed, more than 80% are singletons. The CDR3 length is 14 residues. From germline, CDR1 is KGHDR and CDR2 SFDVKD. V was clipped by 7 bases and J by 9 bases; unmatched bases: 11.

The TCR was taken from a man aged 55-75 years with acute or convalescent COVID-19. The chain has TRBV24-1 and TRBJ2-1; TRBD1 agrees at 7 bases. The specimen was peripheral blood. The DNA for the CDR3 is TGTGCCACCAGGACCGCCGACAGGGCCAGTGAGCAGTTCTTC. Translating gives CATRTADRASEQFF.